What follows are 5 T cell receptor beta chains derived from one specimen sequenced in a study of preoperative IRX-2 immunotherapy in early breast cancer. Here immunoSEQ multiplex PCR was the method, and the copy in TCRdb shows in-frame clones only, minus some. The sample includes around 40,000 clones, approximately 80% of them seen just once. Treatment here: preoperative locoregional IRX-2 cytokine immunotherapy. Material: tumor tissue, obtained after IRX-2 immunotherapy. Receptors were obtained from a human donor with breast cancer.

The chain joins TRBV11-3 to TRBJ2-1, with 7 bases that match TRBD2. J was trimmed by 4 bases and V by 3 bases; bases with no gene match: 6. CDR1 is SGHNT, CDR2 YENEEA, per germline. The CDR3 is 15 residues long. CDR3 region: CASSLGGLTYNEQFF. The CDR3 DNA sequence: TGTGCCAGCAGCTTGGGGGGACTAACTTACAATGAGCAGTTCTTC.

This clone was detected only a few times. The chain couples TRBV10-3 to TRBJ1-1, with unresolved D. The CDR3 sequence is 12 residues long. The germline CDR1 and CDR2 sequences are ENHRY and SYGVKD. Trimming cost V 2 bases and J 11 bases, with 12 bases left between them. The CDR3 loop reads CAISEGPGEAFF. DNA for the CDR3: TGTGCCATCAGTGAGGGACCCGGGGAGGCTTTCTTT.

The V and J genes are TRBV6-8 and TRBJ2-3; D unclear. Germline V gene lookup returns CDR1 MNHGY and CDR2 SAAAGT. The CDR3 runs 13 residues. V was cut by 6 bases and J by 4 bases, with 11 bases left in between. CDR3 protein: CASSRAAADTQYF. CDR3 nucleotide sequence: TGTGCCAGCAGCCGAGCTGCGGCAGATACGCAGTATTTT.

This sequence joins TRBV6-8 and TRBJ1-1; TRBD1 matches at 7 bases. V shed 10 bases, J shed 3 bases, and the junction held 8 bases outside the gene matches. The germline V gene encodes CDR1 MNHGY and CDR2 SAAAGT. This CDR3 has 13 residues. The CDR3, as DNA: TGTGCCACCTCAGTCGACAGGGACACTGAAGCTTTCTTT. Translated, it gives CATSVDRDTEAFF.

The chain employs TRBV6-8 and TRBJ1-5, with 9 positions matching TRBD1. V gave up 5 bases and J gave up 2 bases; unmatched junction bases: 7. Germline loops: CDR1 MNHGY, CDR2 SAAAGT. This CDR3 is built from 16 residues. The CDR3 here is CASSPNRGQGNQPQHF. In DNA form, the CDR3 reads TGTGCCAGCAGTCCAAACAGGGGGCAAGGCAATCAGCCCCAGCATTTT.